This T cell receptor beta chain was documented in a study of T cell responses to AZD1222 COVID-19 vaccine. Study as a whole: Pooling of second doses given at about 4 or about 12 weeks was done.

Sequencing was performed with immunoSEQ multiplex PCR; in TCRdb, only in-frame clones are kept and a portion is missing. The data show 100,000 to 130,000 clones, with approximately 88% seen just once and roughly 7% held by the top ten. Whole-study findings and limits: White British people made up most donors, females outnumbered males, and clonal diversity was possibly underestimated. Seropositivity was recorded at baseline in only 6 or 7 AZD1222 recipients.

On this clone itself: Antigen: not known.

CDR3 length equals 17 residues. Looked up from germline, CDR1 is SGHRS and CDR2 is YFSETQ. V dropped 3 bases and J dropped 0 bases, with 13 bases sitting between them. The rearrangement links TRBV5-1 to TRBJ1-6, with D uncertain. The source material was peripheral blood, sampled on day 0 of AZD1222 vaccination. The TCR sequence derives from an adult in good health. CDR3 loop: CASSSSGGDSYNSPLHF. Written as DNA, the CDR3 is TGCGCCAGCAGCTCCTCTGGAGGAGACTCCTATAATTCACCCCTCCACTTT.